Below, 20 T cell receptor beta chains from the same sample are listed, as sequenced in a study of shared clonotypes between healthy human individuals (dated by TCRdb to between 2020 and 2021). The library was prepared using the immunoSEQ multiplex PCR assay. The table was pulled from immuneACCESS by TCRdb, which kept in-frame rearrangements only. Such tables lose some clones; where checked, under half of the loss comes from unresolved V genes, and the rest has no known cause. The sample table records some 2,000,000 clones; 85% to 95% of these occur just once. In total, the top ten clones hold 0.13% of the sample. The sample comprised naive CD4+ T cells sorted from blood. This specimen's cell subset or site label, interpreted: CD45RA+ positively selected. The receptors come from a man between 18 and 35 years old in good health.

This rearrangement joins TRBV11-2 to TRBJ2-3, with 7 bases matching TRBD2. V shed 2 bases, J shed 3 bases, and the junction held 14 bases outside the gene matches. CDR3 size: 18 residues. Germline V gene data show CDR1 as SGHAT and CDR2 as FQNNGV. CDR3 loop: CASSLRQGGWWETDTQYF. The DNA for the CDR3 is TGTGCCAGCAGCTTAAGGCAGGGAGGGTGGTGGGAGACAGATACGCAGTATTTT.

The DNA of the CDR3 is TGTGCCAGCTCACCACTCAGCGCAGGTCCTAAGAGCTCTGGAAACACCATATATTTT. It yields the protein CASSPLSAGPKSSGNTIYF. The chain combines TRBV18 with TRBJ1-3; unclear D gene. The V end lost 1 base, the J end lost 0 bases, and 19 bases lay between the germline ends. The CDR3 consists of 19 residues. CDR1 is KGHSH and CDR2 is LQKENI in the germline V gene.

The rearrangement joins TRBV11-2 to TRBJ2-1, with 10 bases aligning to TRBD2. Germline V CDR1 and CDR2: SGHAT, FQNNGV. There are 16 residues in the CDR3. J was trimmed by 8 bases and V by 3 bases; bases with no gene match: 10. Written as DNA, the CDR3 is TGTGCCAGCAGCTTCACACTAGCGGGATATTACCATGAGCAGTTCTTC. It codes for CASSFTLAGYYHEQFF.

Written as DNA, the CDR3 is TGTGCCAGCAGCTTGGCGGGCCTCCGGGAGGGCCGAAATACGCAGTATTTT. This sequence encodes CASSLAGLREGRNTQYF. The rearrangement uses TRBV5-4 and TRBJ2-3, with 8 bases matching TRBD2. V dropped 0 bases and J dropped 7; count of bases not matched to a gene: 13. This CDR3 is built from 17 residues. Germline V gene data show CDR1 as SGHNT and CDR2 as YYREEE (reference sequence).

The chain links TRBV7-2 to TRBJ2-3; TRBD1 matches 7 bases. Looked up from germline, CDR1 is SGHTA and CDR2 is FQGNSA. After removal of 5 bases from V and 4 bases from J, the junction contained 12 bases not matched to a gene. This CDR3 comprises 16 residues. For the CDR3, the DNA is TGTGCCAGCAGCCCCCGGACAGGCCGTGGGGCAGATACGCAGTATTTT. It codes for CASSPRTGRGADTQYF.

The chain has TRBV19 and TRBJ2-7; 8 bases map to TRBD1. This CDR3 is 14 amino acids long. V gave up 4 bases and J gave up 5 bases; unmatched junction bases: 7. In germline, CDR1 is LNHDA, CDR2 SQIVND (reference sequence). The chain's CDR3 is CASSTDRGAHEQYF. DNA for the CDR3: TGTGCCAGTAGTACAGACAGGGGTGCCCACGAGCAGTACTTC.

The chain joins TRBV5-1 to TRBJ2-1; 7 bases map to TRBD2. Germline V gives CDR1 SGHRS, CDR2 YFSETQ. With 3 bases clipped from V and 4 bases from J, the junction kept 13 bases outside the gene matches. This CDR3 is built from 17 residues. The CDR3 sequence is CASSSALLAGEYNEQFF. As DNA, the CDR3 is TGCGCCAGCAGCTCAGCACTGTTAGCGGGTGAATACAATGAGCAGTTCTTC.

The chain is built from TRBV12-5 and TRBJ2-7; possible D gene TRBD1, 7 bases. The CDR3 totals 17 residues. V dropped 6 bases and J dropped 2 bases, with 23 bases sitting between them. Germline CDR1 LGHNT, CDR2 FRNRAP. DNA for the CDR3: TGTGCTAGTGGCCGTGGGGGGAACAGGGGAGGCGCCTACGAGCAGTACTTC. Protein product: CASGRGGNRGGAYEQYF.

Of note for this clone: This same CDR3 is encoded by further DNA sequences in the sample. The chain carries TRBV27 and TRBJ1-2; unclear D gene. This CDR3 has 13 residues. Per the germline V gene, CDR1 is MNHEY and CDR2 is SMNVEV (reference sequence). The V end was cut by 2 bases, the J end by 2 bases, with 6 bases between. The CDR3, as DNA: TGTGCCAGCAGTTTAGCCGGGAACTATGGCTACACCTTC. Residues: CASSLAGNYGYTF.

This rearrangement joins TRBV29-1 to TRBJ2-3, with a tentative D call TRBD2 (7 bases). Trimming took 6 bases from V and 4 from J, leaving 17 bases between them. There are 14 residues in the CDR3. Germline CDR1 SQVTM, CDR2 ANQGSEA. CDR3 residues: CSVPRGAGPDTQYF. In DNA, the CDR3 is TGCAGCGTCCCTCGGGGGGCCGGGCCAGATACGCAGTATTTT.

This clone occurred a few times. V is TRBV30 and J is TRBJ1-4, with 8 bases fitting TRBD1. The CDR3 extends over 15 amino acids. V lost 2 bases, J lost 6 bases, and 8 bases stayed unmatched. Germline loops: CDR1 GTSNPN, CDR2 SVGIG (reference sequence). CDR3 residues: CAWSTPGGLYEKLFF. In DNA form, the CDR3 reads TGTGCCTGGAGTACCCCAGGGGGCCTGTATGAAAAACTGTTTTTT.

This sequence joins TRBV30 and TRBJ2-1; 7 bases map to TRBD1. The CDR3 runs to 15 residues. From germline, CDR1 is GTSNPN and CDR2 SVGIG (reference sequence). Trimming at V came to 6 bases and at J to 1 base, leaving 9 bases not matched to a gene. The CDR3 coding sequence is TGTGCCTGTTCGACAGGGCTAATTTCCTACAATGAGCAGTTCTTC. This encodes CACSTGLISYNEQFF.

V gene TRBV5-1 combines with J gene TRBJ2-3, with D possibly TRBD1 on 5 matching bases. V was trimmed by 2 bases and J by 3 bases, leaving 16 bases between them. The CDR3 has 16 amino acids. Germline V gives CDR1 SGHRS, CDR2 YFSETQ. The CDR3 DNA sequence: TGCGCCAGCAGCTTTGGGGCTGGGGTGGGTACAGATACGCAGTATTTT. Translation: CASSFGAGVGTDTQYF.

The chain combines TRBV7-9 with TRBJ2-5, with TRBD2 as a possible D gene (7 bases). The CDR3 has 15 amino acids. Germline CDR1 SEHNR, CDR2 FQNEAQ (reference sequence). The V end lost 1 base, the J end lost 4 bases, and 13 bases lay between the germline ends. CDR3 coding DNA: TGTGCCAGCAGCTTAGTGGCGGGGGCTAGAGAGACCCAGTACTTC. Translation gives CASSLVAGARETQYF. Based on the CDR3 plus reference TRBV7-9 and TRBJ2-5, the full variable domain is DTGVSQNPRHKITKRGQNVTFRCDPISEHNRLYWYRQTLGQGPEFLTYFQNEAQLEKSRLLSDRFSAERPKGSFSTLEIQRTEQGDSAMYLCASSLVAGARETQYFGPGTRLLVL.

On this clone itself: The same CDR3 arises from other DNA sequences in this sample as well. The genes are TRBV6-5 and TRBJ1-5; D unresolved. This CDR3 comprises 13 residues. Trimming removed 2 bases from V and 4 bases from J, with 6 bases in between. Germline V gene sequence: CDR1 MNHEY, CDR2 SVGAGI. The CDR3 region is CASSYTLNQPQHF. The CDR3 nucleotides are TGTGCCAGCAGTTACACTTTAAATCAGCCCCAGCATTTT.

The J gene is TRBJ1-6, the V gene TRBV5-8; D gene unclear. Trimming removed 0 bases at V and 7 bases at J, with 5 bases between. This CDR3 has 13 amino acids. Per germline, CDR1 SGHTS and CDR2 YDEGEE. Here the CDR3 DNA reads TGTGCCAGCAGCTTGGATCTGAATTCACCCCTCCACTTT. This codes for CASSLDLNSPLHF.

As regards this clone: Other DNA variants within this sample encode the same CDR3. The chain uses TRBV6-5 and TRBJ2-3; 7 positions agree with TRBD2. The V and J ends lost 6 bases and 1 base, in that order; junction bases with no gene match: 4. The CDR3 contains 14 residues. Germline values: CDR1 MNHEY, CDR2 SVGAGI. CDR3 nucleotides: TGTGCCAGCAGCTCAAGCGGGGGCACAGATACGCAGTATTTT. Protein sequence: CASSSSGGTDTQYF.

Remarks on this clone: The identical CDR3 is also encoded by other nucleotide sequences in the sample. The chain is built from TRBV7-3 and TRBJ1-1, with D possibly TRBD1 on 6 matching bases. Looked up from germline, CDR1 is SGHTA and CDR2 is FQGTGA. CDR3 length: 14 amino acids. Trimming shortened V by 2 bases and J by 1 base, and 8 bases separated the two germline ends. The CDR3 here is CASSLEGGNTEAFF. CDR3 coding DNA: TGTGCCAGCAGCTTAGAAGGGGGGAACACTGAAGCTTTCTTT.

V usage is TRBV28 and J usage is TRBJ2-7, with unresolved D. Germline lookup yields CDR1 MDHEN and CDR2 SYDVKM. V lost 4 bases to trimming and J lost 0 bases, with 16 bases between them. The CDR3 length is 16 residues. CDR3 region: CASSSPPGRSSYEQYF. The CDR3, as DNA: TGTGCCAGCAGTTCCCCTCCTGGACGGAGCTCCTACGAGCAGTACTTC.

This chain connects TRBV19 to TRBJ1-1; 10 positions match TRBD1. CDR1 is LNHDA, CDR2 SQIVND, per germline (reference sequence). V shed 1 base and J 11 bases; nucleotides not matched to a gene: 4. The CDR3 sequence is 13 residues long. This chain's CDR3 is CASSIAADRGAFF. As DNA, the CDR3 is TGTGCCAGTAGTATAGCCGCGGACAGGGGGGCTTTCTTT.